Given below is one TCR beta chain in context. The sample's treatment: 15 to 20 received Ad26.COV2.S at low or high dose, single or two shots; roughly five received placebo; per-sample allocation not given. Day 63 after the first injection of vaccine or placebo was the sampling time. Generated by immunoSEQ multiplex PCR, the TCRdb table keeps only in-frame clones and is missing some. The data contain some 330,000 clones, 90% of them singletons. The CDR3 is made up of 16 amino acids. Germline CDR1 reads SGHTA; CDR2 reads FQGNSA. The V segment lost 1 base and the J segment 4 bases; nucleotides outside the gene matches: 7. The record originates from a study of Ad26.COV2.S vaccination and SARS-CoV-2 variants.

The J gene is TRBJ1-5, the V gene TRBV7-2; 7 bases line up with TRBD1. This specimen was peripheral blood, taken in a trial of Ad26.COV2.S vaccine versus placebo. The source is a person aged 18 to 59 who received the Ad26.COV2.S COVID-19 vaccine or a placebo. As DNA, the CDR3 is TGTGCCAGCAGCTTAGAAATTGGGACAGTTAATCAGCCCCAGCATTTT. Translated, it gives CASSLEIGTVNQPQHF.